This T cell receptor beta chain was found in a study of neurological immune-mediated disorders. Study-level findings and limits: The expanded clones of different subjects shared no CDR3 amino acid sequences (suggesting private repertoires in all groups). In HTLV-1-associated myelopathy, TCR clonal expansion was greatest, whereas multiple sclerosis had the least, falling below healthy controls.

The CDR3 contains 16 residues. From germline, CDR1 is SGHRS and CDR2 YFSETQ. V was pared by 2 bases and J by 6 bases, with 18 bases between. Unsorted libraries came from 2 million PBMCs stored at -80 °C. Ten or more counts support this clonotype. Its target is not known. The making of cDNA relied on 5'RACE with 10-nucleotide random UMIs. A single record per CDR3 protein comes from TCRdb applying MiXCR to the 5' RACE reads. The sample lists 55,000 to 65,000 distinct CDR3 sequences; under 4.5% were seen once. The sequenced material came from PBMCs. The rearrangement joins TRBV5-1 to TRBJ2-1; weak D call: TRBD1 (6 bases). The TCR sequence derives from a woman aged 25 to 39 with multiple sclerosis. The CDR3 spells CASSLGQIFRSNEQFF. The CDR3 nucleotides are TGCGCCAGCAGCTTAGGACAGATTTTTCGCTCCAATGAGCAGTTCTTC.